Listed below are T cell receptor beta chains from one sample, sequenced in a study of T-cell memory formation after mild COVID-19. TCRdb reprocessed the 5' RACE reads via MiXCR and lists one record per CDR3 protein. The profile shows 300,000 to 400,000 distinct CDR3 sequences, over 25% of them singletons. The sample taken for sequencing was PBMCs or a T cell subset sorted from them (not recorded which). Receptors originate from an adult woman who had mild COVID-19 (a few samples of this study predate the infection). Cell type and time point are not known. Both conserved end residues are part of each CDR3. A D gene is named only where the DNA matches it firmly. Only some rows state a clone size, as once, few, many or a class for expanded clones.

-	TRBV29-1	14	TRBJ2-7	-	CSVEMGRGGYEQYF	TGCAGCGTTGAGATGGGCAGGGGCGGGTACGAGCAGTACTTC
-	TRBV27	13	TRBJ1-1	-	CASSFKRNTEAFF	TGTGCCAGCAGTTTTAAGCGGAACACTGAAGCTTTCTTT
-	TRBV18	15	TRBJ2-5	-	CASSPPATLQETQYF	TGTGCCAGCTCACCACCGGCGACTCTACAAGAGACCCAGTACTTC
-	TRBV5-5	14	TRBJ1-3	few	CASRSGALANTIYF	TGTGCCAGCAGATCTGGGGCTTTGGCTAACACCATATATTTT
-	TRBV7-9	15	TRBJ2-3	few	CASCSDGLESDTQYF	TGTGCCAGCTGCTCGGACGGGCTAGAATCAGATACGCAGTATTTT
-	TRBV24-1	16	TRBJ2-3	-	CATSDRTPSDRDTQYF	TGTGCCACCAGTGACCGTACCCCTTCGGACAGAGATACGCAGTATTTT
-	TRBV18	15	TRBJ2-7	-	CASSPDKGFSYEQYF	TGTGCCAGCTCACCCGATAAGGGATTCTCCTACGAGCAGTACTTC
-	TRBV6-5	11	TRBJ1-1	-	CASSTSTEAFF	TGTGCCAGCAGTACGAGCACTGAAGCTTTCTTT
-	TRBV15	15	TRBJ1-1	-	CATSRPLGGHTEAFF	TGTGCCACCAGCAGACCCTTAGGAGGACACACTGAAGCTTTCTTT
-	TRBV5-1	16	TRBJ2-3	few	CASSLAGRWGTDTQYF	TGCGCCAGCAGCTTGGCCGGTCGGTGGGGCACAGATACGCAGTATTTT
-	TRBV12-3/TRBV12-4	16	TRBJ1-1	-	CASSTRDRAMGTEAFF	TGTGCCAGCAGCACCCGGGACCGCGCAATGGGCACTGAAGCTTTCTTT
-	TRBV15	14	TRBJ2-2	few	CATSRDSNTGELFF	TGTGCCACCAGCCGCGACTCGAACACCGGGGAGCTGTTTTTT
-	TRBV10-3	19	TRBJ2-5	few	CAISEPPTGRGLFQETQYF	TGTGCCATCAGTGAGCCCCCGACGGGAAGGGGTTTGTTCCAAGAGACCCAGTACTTC
TRBD2	TRBV7-9	16	TRBJ2-1	few	CASSANSGGSYNEQFF	TGTGCCAGCAGCGCCAATAGCGGGGGGTCTTACAATGAGCAGTTCTTC
TRBD2	TRBV7-8	16	TRBJ2-1	-	CASSPQTSGLGNEQFF	TGTGCCAGCAGCCCACAAACTAGCGGACTAGGGAATGAGCAGTTCTTC
TRBD1	TRBV12-3/TRBV12-4	13	TRBJ1-5	-	CASSRQGYQPQHF	TGTGCCAGCAGTCGACAGGGCTATCAGCCCCAGCATTTT
-	TRBV7-9	16	TRBJ2-6	few	CASSLLRSSGANVLTF	TGTGCCAGCAGCTTATTACGGAGCTCTGGGGCCAACGTCCTGACTTTC
-	TRBV2	17	TRBJ2-3	-	CASTEDIPGPHTDTQYF	TGTGCCAGCACCGAGGATATTCCGGGGCCTCACACAGATACGCAGTATTTT
-	TRBV19	15	TRBJ2-7	-	CASSIFAGMSYEQYF	TGTGCCAGTAGTATTTTTGCGGGCATGTCCTACGAGCAGTACTTC
-	TRBV20-1	13	TRBJ1-1	once	CSAYREANTEAFF	TGCAGTGCTTACAGGGAGGCGAACACTGAAGCTTTCTTT
-	TRBV7-2	14	TRBJ2-1	-	CASSPGLGLNEQFF	TGTGCCAGCAGTCCCGGACTTGGCCTGAATGAGCAGTTCTTC
TRBD1	TRBV7-9	16	TRBJ2-7	few	CASSSPGTGASYEQYF	TGTGCCAGCAGCTCCCCTGGGACAGGGGCCTCCTACGAGCAGTACTTC
-	TRBV25-1	14	TRBJ2-3	-	CASIRGASTDTQYF	TGTGCCAGCATACGGGGGGCTAGCACAGATACGCAGTATTTT
-	TRBV27	15	TRBJ2-7	few	CASSLSGTGFYEQYF	TGTGCCAGCAGTTTATCGGGTACAGGGTTTTACGAGCAGTACTTC
TRBD2	TRBV6-6	15	TRBJ2-3	few	CASRPLAGGTDTQYF	TGTGCCAGCAGACCACTAGCGGGGGGCACAGATACGCAGTATTTT
-	TRBV30	15	TRBJ2-5	-	CAWSVLGAPGETQYF	TGTGCCTGGAGTGTACTCGGTGCACCAGGGGAGACCCAGTACTTC
-	TRBV24-1	11	TRBJ2-3	-	CATSAEDTQYF	TGTGCCACCAGTGCTGAGGATACGCAGTATTTT
-	TRBV6-1	14	TRBJ2-7	few	CASSEVGSFSEQYF	TGTGCCAGCAGTGAAGTCGGTTCTTTTAGCGAGCAGTACTTC
TRBD1	TRBV23-1	14	TRBJ1-5	-	CASRDRGSNQPQHF	TGCGCCAGCAGAGACAGGGGAAGCAATCAGCCCCAGCATTTT
-	TRBV4-1	18	TRBJ1-5	-	CASSQGWTGALRNQPQHF	TGCGCCAGCAGCCAAGGATGGACGGGAGCCCTACGCAATCAGCCCCAGCATTTT
TRBD2	TRBV30	16	TRBJ2-1	few	CAWSRFLAGGGNEQFF	TGTGCCTGGAGCCGATTTCTAGCGGGAGGGGGCAATGAGCAGTTCTTC
TRBD2	TRBV7-9	17	TRBJ2-1	-	CASSSTRTSGRYNEQFF	TGTGCCAGCAGCTCCACCCGGACTAGCGGGAGATACAATGAGCAGTTCTTC
-	TRBV3-1	13	TRBJ1-6	few	CASSQVDSSPLHF	TGTGCCAGCAGCCAAGTCGACAGTTCACCCCTCCACTTT
TRBD2	TRBV30	18	TRBJ2-1	few	CAWCPTRTSGGLYNEQFF	TGTGCCTGGTGTCCAACCCGGACTAGCGGGGGCCTTTACAATGAGCAGTTCTTC